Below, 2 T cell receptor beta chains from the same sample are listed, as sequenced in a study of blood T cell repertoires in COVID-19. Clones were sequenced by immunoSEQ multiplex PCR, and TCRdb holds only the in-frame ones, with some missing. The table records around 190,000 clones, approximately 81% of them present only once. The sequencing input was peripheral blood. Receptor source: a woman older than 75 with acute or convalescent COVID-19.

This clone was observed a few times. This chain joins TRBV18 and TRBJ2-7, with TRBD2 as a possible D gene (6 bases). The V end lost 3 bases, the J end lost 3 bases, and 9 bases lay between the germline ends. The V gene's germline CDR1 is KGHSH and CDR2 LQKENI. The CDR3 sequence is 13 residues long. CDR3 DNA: TGTGCCAGCTCACCCAGACTAGACTACGAGCAGTACTTC. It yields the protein CASSPRLDYEQYF.

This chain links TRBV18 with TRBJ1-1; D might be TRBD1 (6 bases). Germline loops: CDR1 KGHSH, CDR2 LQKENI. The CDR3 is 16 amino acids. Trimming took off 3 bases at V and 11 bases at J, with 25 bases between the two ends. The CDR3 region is CASSPTLPQTGLRAFF. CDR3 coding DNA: TGTGCCAGCTCACCCACCCTACCTCAGACAGGCCTCCGTGCTTTCTTT.